A single sample gave rise to the 2 T cell receptor beta chains below, sequenced in a study of blood T cell repertoires in COVID-19. Clones were sequenced by immunoSEQ multiplex PCR, and TCRdb holds only the in-frame ones, with some missing. This repertoire shows about 80,000 clones, 70% to 80% found once; its top ten account for about 17%. Sequenced input: peripheral blood. The receptors shown here come from a man aged 65 to 79 with active or convalescent COVID-19.

The rearrangement uses TRBV6-2 or TRBV6-3 and TRBJ2-7, with D possibly TRBD1 on 6 matching bases. This CDR3 has 15 amino acids. Germline V gene lookup returns CDR1 MNHEY and CDR2 SVGEGT. V lost 2 bases, J lost 0 bases, and 11 bases lay in between. CDR3 sequence: CASSYPQGISYEQYF. As DNA, the CDR3 is TGTGCCAGCAGTTACCCTCAGGGGATCTCCTACGAGCAGTACTTC.

This clone came up a few times. The gene calls are TRBV6-5 and TRBJ1-5; D may be TRBD1 (6 bases). V was clipped by 6 bases and J by 4 bases, with 13 bases between them. Germline V gene sequence: CDR1 MNHEY, CDR2 SVGAGI. The CDR3 has 14 amino acids. The CDR3 region has the DNA TGTGCCAGCAGGGCCGCCAGGGGAAATCAGCCCCAGCATTTT. It is translated as CASRAARGNQPQHF.